What follows is one T cell receptor beta chain and its context. The source of the sample is a study of control samples from healthy donors and cancer patients. Some clones are missing from TCRdb's copy, which holds only in-frame ones; the method was immunoSEQ multiplex PCR. The sample holds 95,000 to 120,000 clones, approximately 84% seen once. The trim removed 5 bases at V and 7 bases at J, leaving 5 bases unmatched. The germline V gene encodes CDR1 MNHEY and CDR2 SVGAGI. The CDR3 spans 14 residues. This clonotype was obtained from a young man in good health. J is TRBJ1-6 and V is TRBV6-5; 7 nucleotides align to TRBD1. Sequencing was performed on blood. CDR3: CASSRGTENSPLHF. DNA of the CDR3: TGTGCCAGCAGTCGCGGGACAGAGAATTCACCCCTCCACTTT.